Listed below are T cell receptor beta chains from one sample, sequenced in a study of OX40 agonist ivuxolimab in advanced cancers. Using immunoSEQ multiplex PCR, the repertoire was profiled, and TCRdb retains in-frame clones only, with some absent. The sample contains about 58,000 clones, roughly 77% of which appear only once. Sequences were derived from CD4+ or CD8+ T cells sorted from blood, sampled in a trial of the OX40 agonist ivuxolimab. The receptors were gathered from an adult with an advanced solid tumor such as melanoma, head and neck, liver or kidney cancer. CDR3s leave out the opening cysteine and the closing phenylalanine or tryptophan. Only some rows state a clone size, as once, few, many or a class for expanded clones.

abundance	v_gene	j_gene	CDR3aa
NA	TRBV5-1	TRBJ2-7	ASSLALSDSQYEQY
NA	TRBV19	TRBJ2-5	ASSIATGGGETQY
NA	TRBV18	TRBJ1-5	ASSLTADSNQPQH
NA	TRBV19	TRBJ1-4	ASASDRVNEKLF
NA	TRBV5-7	TRBJ2-5	ASSLGLSKGPLETQY
NA	TRBV11-2	TRBJ2-7	ASSSLAGRPRGKY
NA	TRBV25-1	TRBJ2-3	ASSTQEALAGWDTQY
NA	TRBV7-2	TRBJ1-2	ASSLPGRVEGYT
NA	TRBV19	TRBJ1-5	ASSPDSSNQPQH
NA	TRBV5-4	TRBJ2-7	ASSVAGGSSYEQY
NA	TRBV5-1	TRBJ1-4	ASQSAGGLPNEKLF
NA	TRBV19	TRBJ2-7	ASSMEAGAHYEQY
NA	TRBV4-2	TRBJ2-5	ASSQDTGEQETQY
once	TRBV14	TRBJ2-1	ASSQVRGNEQF
NA	TRBV6-6	TRBJ2-2	ASSLLRDPNTGELF
NA	TRBV7-6	TRBJ2-1	ASSFSGTGVNEQF
NA	TRBV2	TRBJ2-5	ASSGTGGRQTQY
NA	TRBV19	TRBJ1-3	ASSKGQLLSGNTIY
NA	TRBV5-1	TRBJ2-3	ASSLIASGGAAADTQY
NA	TRBV27	TRBJ2-1	ASSFRPGRTYNEQF
NA	TRBV28	TRBJ1-6	ASSSGQGYSPLH
NA	TRBV6-6	TRBJ2-2	ASSLAGVGSGELF
NA	TRBV12-5	TRBJ2-5	ASGITETQY
NA	TRBV2	TRBJ2-2	ASSTGTGVTGELF
NA	TRBV5-1	TRBJ1-2	ASSREGQRFGYT
NA	TRBV11-3	TRBJ1-1	ASSLDGGLQGSNTEAF
NA	TRBV5-4	TRBJ2-6	ASSIQGSGANVLT
NA	TRBV11-3	TRBJ2-1	ASSSWTDEQF
NA	TRBV18	TRBJ2-1	ASSEASGYNEQF
NA	TRBV19	TRBJ2-2	ASSAGGAGTGELF
NA	TRBV10-2	TRBJ1-1	ASREGRVAEAF
NA	TRBV2	TRBJ2-1	ASSESWYSYNEQF